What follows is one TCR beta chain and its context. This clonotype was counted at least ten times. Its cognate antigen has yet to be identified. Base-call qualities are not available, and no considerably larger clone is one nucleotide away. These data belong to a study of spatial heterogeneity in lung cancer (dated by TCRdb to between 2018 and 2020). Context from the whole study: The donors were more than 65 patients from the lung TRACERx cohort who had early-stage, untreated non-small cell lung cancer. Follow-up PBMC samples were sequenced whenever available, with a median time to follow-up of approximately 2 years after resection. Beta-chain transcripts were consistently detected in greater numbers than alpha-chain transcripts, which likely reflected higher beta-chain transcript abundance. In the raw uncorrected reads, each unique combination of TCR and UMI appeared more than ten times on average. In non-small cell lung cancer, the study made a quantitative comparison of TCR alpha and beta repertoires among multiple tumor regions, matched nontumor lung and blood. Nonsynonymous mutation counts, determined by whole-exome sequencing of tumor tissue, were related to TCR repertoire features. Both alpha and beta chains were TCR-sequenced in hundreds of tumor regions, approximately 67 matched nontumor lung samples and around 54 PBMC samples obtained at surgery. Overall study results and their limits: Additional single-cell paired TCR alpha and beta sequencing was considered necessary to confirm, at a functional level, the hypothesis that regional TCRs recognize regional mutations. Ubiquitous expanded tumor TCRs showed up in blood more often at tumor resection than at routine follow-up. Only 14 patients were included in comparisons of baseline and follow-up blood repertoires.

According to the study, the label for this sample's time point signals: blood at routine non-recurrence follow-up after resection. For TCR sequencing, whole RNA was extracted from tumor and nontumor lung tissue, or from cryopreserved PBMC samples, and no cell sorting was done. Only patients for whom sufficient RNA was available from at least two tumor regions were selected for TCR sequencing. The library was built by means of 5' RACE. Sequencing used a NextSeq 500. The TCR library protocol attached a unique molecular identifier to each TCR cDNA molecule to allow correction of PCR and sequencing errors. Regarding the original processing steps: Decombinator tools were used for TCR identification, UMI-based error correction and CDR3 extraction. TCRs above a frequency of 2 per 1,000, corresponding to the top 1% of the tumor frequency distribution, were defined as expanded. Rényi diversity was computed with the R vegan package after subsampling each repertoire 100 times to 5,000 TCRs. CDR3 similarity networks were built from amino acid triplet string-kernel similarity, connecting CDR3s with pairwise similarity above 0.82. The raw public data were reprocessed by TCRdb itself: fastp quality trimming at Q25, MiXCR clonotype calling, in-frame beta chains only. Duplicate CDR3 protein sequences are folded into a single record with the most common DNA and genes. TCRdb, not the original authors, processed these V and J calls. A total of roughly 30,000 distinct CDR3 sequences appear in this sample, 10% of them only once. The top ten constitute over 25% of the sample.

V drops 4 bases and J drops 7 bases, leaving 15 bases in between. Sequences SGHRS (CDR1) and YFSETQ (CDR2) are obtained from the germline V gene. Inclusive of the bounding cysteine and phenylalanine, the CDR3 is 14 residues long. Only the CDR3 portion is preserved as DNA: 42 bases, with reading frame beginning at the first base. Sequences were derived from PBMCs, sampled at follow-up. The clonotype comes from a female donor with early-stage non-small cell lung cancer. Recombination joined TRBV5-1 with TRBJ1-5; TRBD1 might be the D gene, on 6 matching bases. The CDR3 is CASSAGAVGQPQHF. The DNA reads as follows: TGCGCCAGCAGCGCAGGGGCGGTTGGACAGCCCCAGCATTTT.